Listed here are 29 T cell receptor beta chains from one sample, sequenced in a study. Tregs were sorted as CD4+CD25+CD127-/low cells. A single record per CDR3 protein comes from TCRdb applying MiXCR to the 5' RACE reads. The sample contains approximately 58,000 distinct CDR3 sequences, less than 30% of which appear only once. The source material was tumor-infiltrating Tregs sorted from the breast tumor. All receptors derive from a female donor with breast cancer.

The rearrangement uses TRBV2 and TRBJ2-5; possibly TRBD1 or TRBD2 for D (5 bases each). Per germline, CDR1 SNHLY and CDR2 FYNNEI. The CDR3 spans 12 residues. V was clipped by 6 bases and J by 10 bases, with 15 bases between them. DNA for the CDR3: TGTGCCAGCAGCCGGGACCGTCTATTCCAGTACTTC. Translating gives CASSRDRLFQYF.

This clonotype was counted a few times. The chain combines TRBV7-2 with TRBJ2-3; 10 bases match TRBD2. Per germline, CDR1 SGHTA and CDR2 FQGNSA. This CDR3 comprises 18 residues. Losses at the gene ends were 4 bases for V and 6 bases for J; bases not matched to a gene: 16. CDR3 DNA sequence: TGTGCCAGCAGCTCCCGAGCAATAGCGGGAGGTCGGACGGATACGCAGTATTTT. It specifies CASSSRAIAGGRTDTQYF.

This clonotype has a handful of counts. This chain links TRBV6-2 or TRBV6-3 with TRBJ1-1; TRBD1 aligns across 11 bases. This CDR3 has 17 amino acids. Trimming cost V 4 bases and J 6 bases; bases outside gene matches: 13. Germline V gives CDR1 MNHEY, CDR2 SVGEGT. The CDR3 bases are TGTGCCAGCAGTTCTCACTTGGACAGGGGGCGACGGGCTGAAGCTTTCTTT. Translated: CASSSHLDRGRRAEAFF.

The chain uses TRBV28 and TRBJ2-6; the D is unclear. Germline V gene data show CDR1 as MDHEN and CDR2 as SYDVKM. CDR3 size: 13 residues. V lost 3 bases and J lost 0, with 0 bases in between. The chain's CDR3 is CASSFSGANVLTF. CDR3 DNA: TGTGCCAGCAGTTTCTCTGGGGCCAACGTCCTGACTTTC. Full variable domain (rest looked up from reference TRBV28 and TRBJ2-6): DVKVTQSSRYLVKRTGEKVFLECVQDMDHENMFWYRQDPGLGLRLIYFSYDVKMKEKGDIPEGYSVSREKKERFSLILESASTNQTSMYLCASSFSGANVLTFGAGSRLTVL.

This clonotype has just a few counts. V and J are TRBV6-5 and TRBJ1-1; no reliable D call. The CDR3 is 14 amino acids. Germline CDR1 reads MNHEY; CDR2 reads SVGAGI. V was trimmed by 6 bases and J by 1 base, leaving 12 bases between them. The CDR3 sequence: CASSSRERNTEAFF. The DNA for the CDR3 is TGTGCCAGCAGCTCCCGGGAAAGGAACACTGAAGCTTTCTTT.

About this clonotype: At one end the junction does not follow the germline gene, possibly because of a read error. The chain uses TRBV5-6 and TRBJ2-1, with D possibly being TRBD1 or TRBD2 (6 bases each). CDR3 length equals 15 residues. Germline loops: CDR1 SGHDT, CDR2 YYEEEE. This CDR3 reads CTSSPGGYSYNEQFF. DNA of the CDR3: TGTACCAGCAGCCCCGGGGGCTACTCCTACAATGAGCAGTTCTTC. The variable domain in full, with the rest retrieved from reference TRBV5-6 and TRBJ2-1, is DAGVTQSPTHLIKTRGQQVTLRCSPKSGHDTVSWYQQALGQGPQFIFQYYEEEERQRGNFPDRFSGHQFPNYSSELNVNALLLGDSALYLCTSSPGGYSYNEQFFGPGTRLTVL.

This clonotype was seen a few times. The chain couples TRBV9 to TRBJ2-2, with D uncertain. Germline lookup yields CDR1 SGDLS and CDR2 YYNGEE. The CDR3 spans 17 residues. Trimming cost V 3 bases and J 4 bases, with 19 bases left between them. As DNA, the CDR3 is TGTGCCAGCAGCGATAAACTTCACGCCACGCTCACCGGGGAGCTGTTTTTT. Its translation: CASSDKLHATLTGELFF.

J is TRBJ2-2 and V is TRBV7-2; either TRBD1 or TRBD2 may supply D (6 bases each). The CDR3 sequence is 13 residues long. CDR1 is SGHTA and CDR2 is FQGNSA in the germline V gene. V was clipped by 6 bases and J by 3 bases, with 8 bases between them. The CDR3 reads CASRRGDTGELFF. For the CDR3, the DNA is TGTGCCAGCAGAAGGGGGGACACCGGGGAGCTGTTTTTT.

This clonotype was detected many times. The V call is TRBV4-3, the J call TRBJ1-5, with D maybe TRBD1 (5 bases). The V end lost 0 bases, the J end lost 1 base, and 7 bases lay between the germline ends. This CDR3 comprises 15 residues. Germline loops: CDR1 LGHNA, CDR2 YSLEER. Here the CDR3 reads CASSQEWDSNQPQHF. Here the CDR3 DNA reads TGCGCCAGCAGCCAAGAGTGGGACAGCAATCAGCCCCAGCATTTT.

The table lists this clonotype with many counts. The V and J genes are TRBV4-1 and TRBJ2-2; 8 nucleotides match TRBD2. J was trimmed by 3 bases and V by 1 base; bases with no gene match: 4. The length of the CDR3 is 16 residues. Germline assignment: CDR1 MGHRA and CDR2 YSYEKL. The CDR3 loop reads CASSQVRLAHTGELFF. CDR3 DNA sequence: TGCGCCAGCAGCCAAGTCCGACTAGCGCACACCGGGGAGCTGTTTTTT.

The CDR3: CSVIGAGELFF. The CDR3 DNA follows: TGCAGCGTTATAGGGGCCGGGGAGCTGTTTTTT. The chain links TRBV29-1 to TRBJ2-2; a weak D match, TRBD1 (5 bases). This CDR3 contains 11 residues. V was trimmed by 5 bases and J by 6 bases, leaving 7 bases between them. The germline CDR1 and CDR2 sequences are SQVTM and ANQGSEA.

This clonotype was recorded at least ten times. CDR3 nucleotides: TGTGCCAGCAGTCCTAGAATCTCTGGGGCCAACGTCCTGACTTTC. Translation: CASSPRISGANVLTF. The J gene is TRBJ2-6, the V gene TRBV6-5; D not resolved. The germline V and J ends were trimmed by 5 bases and 0 bases, with 8 bases remaining between them. Germline V gene data show CDR1 as MNHEY and CDR2 as SVGAGI. The CDR3 length is 15 residues.

Turning to this clonotype: A read error may account for a junction end that differs from germline. In DNA, the CDR3 is TGTGCCAGCAGGGGGGGGCGTACTAGCGGCACCGGGGGGCTGTTTTTT. This translates into CASRGGRTSGTGGLFF. The rearrangement uses TRBV7-2 and TRBJ2-2, with 8 bases identical to TRBD2. The length of the CDR3 is 16 residues. Germline V lookup: CDR1 SGHTA, CDR2 FQGNSA.

V and J are TRBV7-8 and TRBJ2-1; D not certain. This CDR3 is built from 12 residues. Germline CDR1 reads SGHVS; CDR2 reads FQNEAQ. V shed 5 bases and J shed 8 bases, with 10 bases lying between them. This chain's CDR3 is CASSPSAYEQFF. The CDR3 region has the DNA TGTGCCAGCAGCCCCTCAGCTTATGAGCAGTTCTTC.

This clonotype was found a few times. The genes are TRBV29-1 and TRBJ1-2; D not resolved. Trimming shortened V by 3 bases and J by 6 bases, and 20 bases separated the two germline ends. Germline assignment: CDR1 SQVTM and CDR2 ANQGSEA. The CDR3 covers 15 residues. The DNA of the CDR3 is TGCAGCGTTGATGGACGGGCCCGCGGGAAAAATGGCTACACCTTC. This codes for CSVDGRARGKNGYTF.

With regard to this clonotype: One base away lies a much larger clone, so this may be a sequencing read error. The V and J genes are TRBV20-1 and TRBJ1-1, with D tentatively TRBD1 (5 bases). This CDR3 contains 14 residues. The germline V gene has CDR1 DFQATT and CDR2 SNEGSKA (reference sequence). The CDR3: CGAKTPGTNTEAFF. Here the CDR3 DNA reads TGCGGTGCTAAGACCCCGGGGACGAACACTGAAGCTTTCTTT.

This clonotype was detected a few times. The junction departs from the called germline gene at one end, perhaps through a read error. The rearrangement uses TRBV27 and TRBJ1-5; D is undetermined. The CDR3 runs to 15 residues. Germline values: CDR1 MNHEY, CDR2 SMNVEV (reference sequence). CDR3 in amino acids: CAGSFLGNRNQPQHF. Written as DNA, the CDR3 is TGTGCCGGCAGTTTTCTGGGGAACCGCAATCAGCCCCAGCATTTT.

The V gene is TRBV7-3, the J gene TRBJ2-6; D ambiguous. Germline V gene sequence: CDR1 SGHTA, CDR2 FQGTGA. This CDR3 has 13 amino acids. V lost 8 bases and J lost 1, with 6 bases in between. The CDR3 coding sequence is TGTGCCAGCCAGCCGTCTGGGGCCAACGTCCTGACTTTC. Its protein is CASQPSGANVLTF.

Concerning this clonotype: A read error may be the cause here, since a much bigger clone is one base away. This chain connects TRBV20-1 to TRBJ1-2; D gene uncertain. The CDR3 has 14 residues. Germline loops: CDR1 DFQATT, CDR2 SNEGSKA (reference sequence). Written as DNA, the CDR3 is TGCAGTGCTGGAGAGGACCGGTTTAACTATGGCTACACCTTC. It yields the protein CSAGEDRFNYGYTF.

This clonotype was seen more than once but under ten times. The genes are TRBV5-4 and TRBJ2-2, with 11 bases matching TRBD2. The trim removed 1 base at V and 1 base at J, leaving 3 bases unmatched. This CDR3 spans 17 amino acids. From germline, CDR1 is SGHNT and CDR2 YYREEE (reference sequence). CDR3 sequence: CASSLPLAGVNTGELFF. CDR3 nucleotides: TGTGCCAGCAGCTTGCCACTAGCGGGGGTGAACACCGGGGAGCTGTTTTTT.

This clonotype was seen a few times. The gene calls are TRBV5-1 and TRBJ1-1, with 10 bases that match TRBD1. Trimming took 4 bases from V and 3 from J; bases not matched to a gene: 9. This CDR3 is 16 amino acids long. The germline CDR1 and CDR2 sequences are SGHRS and YFSETQ. The CDR3 bases are TGCGCCAGCAGCCGAGTATCCGGGACAGGGGACACTGAAGCTTTCTTT. This codes for CASSRVSGTGDTEAFF.

The sample holds a few counts of this clonotype. As DNA, the CDR3 is TGTGCCAGCAGCTCCGGGACTAGCGGGTATCTAGCCAAAAACATTCAGTACTTC. It encodes CASSSGTSGYLAKNIQYF. This chain joins TRBV7-2 and TRBJ2-4; 12 bases agree with TRBD2. CDR3 length equals 18 residues. V was pared by 4 bases and J by 0 bases, with 7 bases of the junction left unmatched. Per the germline V gene, CDR1 is SGHTA and CDR2 is FQGNSA.

The chain carries TRBV5-4 and TRBJ2-1; D is perhaps TRBD2 (6 bases). Germline V gene data show CDR1 as SGHNT and CDR2 as YYREEE (reference sequence). This CDR3 contains 17 residues. V lost 4 bases to trimming and J lost 5 bases, with 22 bases between them. In DNA form, the CDR3 reads TGTGCCAGCAGCGTGGAGGGAGTGCGGGGCCGTAACAATGAGCAGTTCTTC. Its translation is CASSVEGVRGRNNEQFF.

The chain has TRBV3-1 and TRBJ1-1; 10 nucleotides agree with TRBD1. V shed 7 bases and J 5 bases; nucleotides not matched to a gene: 10. Germline V gives CDR1 LGHDT, CDR2 YNNKEL (reference sequence). There are 15 residues in the CDR3. The CDR3 DNA follows: TGTGCCAGCACCGCGAACCGGGACAGGGGAACTGAAGCTTTCTTT. It translates to CASTANRDRGTEAFF.

The table lists this clonotype with a count of one. A clone one base away is much larger, so this may be a read error. The CDR3 loop is CAGSLQQGATDTQYF. The CDR3 coding sequence is TGCGCCGGCAGCTTGCAACAGGGGGCCACAGATACGCAGTATTTT. The chain couples TRBV5-1 to TRBJ2-3, with 9 positions matching TRBD1. Looked up from germline, CDR1 is SGHRS and CDR2 is YFSETQ. The length of the CDR3 is 15 residues.

This clonotype was picked up many times. The chain combines TRBV6-5 with TRBJ1-4, with TRBD1 as a possible D gene (6 bases). Trimming removed 2 bases at V and 7 bases at J, with 14 bases between. CDR1 and CDR2 from the germline V gene are MNHEY and SVGAGI. The CDR3 length is 15 residues. For the CDR3, the DNA is TGTGCCAGCAGTTACGGGACATCAGGACGTGAAAAACTGTTTTTT. This codes for CASSYGTSGREKLFF.

This clonotype was seen more than once but under ten times. The chain recombines TRBV20-1 with TRBJ2-1; 7 positions match TRBD2. Germline CDR1 is DFQATT and CDR2 is SNEGSKA (reference sequence). V gave up 3 bases and J gave up 5 bases; unmatched junction bases: 10. The CDR3 sequence is 15 residues long. DNA of the CDR3: TGCAGTGCTAGCCTGGGCGGGAGATCCGACAATGAGCAGTTCTTC. Protein sequence: CSASLGGRSDNEQFF.

This clonotype was detected ten times or more. The V and J genes are TRBV4-2 and TRBJ1-2, with 7 bases identical to TRBD1. This CDR3 region has 14 residues. V gave up 0 bases and J gave up 4 bases; unmatched junction bases: 2. The germline gives CDR1 LGHNA, CDR2 YNFKEQ. The CDR3 region has the DNA TGTGCCAGCAGCCAAGAACAGGGGCCCTATGGCTACACCTTC. This translates into CASSQEQGPYGYTF.

Worth noting for this clonotype: A read error may be the cause here, since a much bigger clone is one base away. V usage is TRBV5-1 and J usage is TRBJ1-3, with D possibly TRBD1 on 5 matching bases. The CDR3 contains 16 residues. Per germline, CDR1 SGHRS and CDR2 YFSETQ. V was shortened by 6 bases and J by 8 bases, with 24 bases between the two germline ends. CDR3 nucleotides: TGCGCCAGCACTTATTCCGGGACCCGTGGGGCGGACACCATATATTTT. It translates to CASTYSGTRGADTIYF.